This TCR beta chain was observed in a study of PD-1 blockade in mismatch repair-deficient tumors. Whole-study results and caveats: After pembrolizumab, tumor-resident clones rose rapidly, then generally contracted before radiologic responses.

Unmatched junction bases numbered 11, after V lost 0 bases and J lost 0 bases. CDR3 length: 17 amino acids. Per the germline V gene, CDR1 is SQVTM and CDR2 is ANQGSEA. To note about this clone: Its antigen is still unknown.

TCRdb's table, derived via immunoSEQ multiplex PCR, lists solely in-frame clones and lacks some. The profile shows tens of thousands of clones, 83% of them singletons. Every patient had mismatch repair deficiency by PCR or immunohistochemistry. The source was peripheral blood, collected 12 weeks after starting pembrolizumab. The TCR was taken from an adult with mismatch repair-deficient cancer. This chain links TRBV29-1 with TRBJ2-7; 7 positions match TRBD2. The CDR3 sequence: CSVEDRPSGLLSYEQYF. The CDR3 DNA reads as TGCAGCGTTGAAGACCGCCCTAGCGGCCTACTCTCCTACGAGCAGTACTTC.